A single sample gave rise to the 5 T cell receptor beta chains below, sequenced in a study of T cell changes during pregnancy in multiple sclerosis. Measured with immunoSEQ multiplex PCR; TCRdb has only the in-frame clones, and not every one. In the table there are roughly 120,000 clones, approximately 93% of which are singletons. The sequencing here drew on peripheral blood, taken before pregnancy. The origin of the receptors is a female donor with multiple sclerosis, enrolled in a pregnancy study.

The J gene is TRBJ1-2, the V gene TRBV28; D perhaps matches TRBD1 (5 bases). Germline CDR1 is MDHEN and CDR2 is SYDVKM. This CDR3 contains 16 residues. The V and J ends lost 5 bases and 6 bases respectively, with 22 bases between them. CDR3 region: CASSGAPSGLNDGYTF. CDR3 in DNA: TGTGCCAGCAGTGGTGCCCCCTCAGGGCTTAATGATGGCTACACCTTC.

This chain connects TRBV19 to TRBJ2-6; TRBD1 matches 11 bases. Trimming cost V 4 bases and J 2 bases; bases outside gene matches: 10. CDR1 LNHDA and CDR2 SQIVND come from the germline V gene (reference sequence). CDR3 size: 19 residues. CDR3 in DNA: TGTGCCAGTAGTAGGAGGACTGGACAGGGGGCGCCTGGGGCCAACGTCCTGACTTTC. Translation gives CASSRRTGQGAPGANVLTF.

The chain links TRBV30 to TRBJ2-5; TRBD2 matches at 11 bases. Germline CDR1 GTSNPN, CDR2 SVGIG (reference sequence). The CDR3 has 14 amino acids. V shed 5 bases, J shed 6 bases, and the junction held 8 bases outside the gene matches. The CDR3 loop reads CAWGGLAARQTQYF. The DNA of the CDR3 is TGTGCCTGGGGGGGACTAGCGGCCCGGCAGACCCAGTACTTC.

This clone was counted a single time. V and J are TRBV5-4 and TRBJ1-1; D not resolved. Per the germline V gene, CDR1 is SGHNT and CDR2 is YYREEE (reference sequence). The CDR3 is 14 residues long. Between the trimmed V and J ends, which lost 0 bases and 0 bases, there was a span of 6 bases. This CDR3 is CASSLAALNTEAFF. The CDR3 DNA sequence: TGTGCCAGCAGCTTGGCAGCGCTGAACACTGAAGCTTTCTTT.

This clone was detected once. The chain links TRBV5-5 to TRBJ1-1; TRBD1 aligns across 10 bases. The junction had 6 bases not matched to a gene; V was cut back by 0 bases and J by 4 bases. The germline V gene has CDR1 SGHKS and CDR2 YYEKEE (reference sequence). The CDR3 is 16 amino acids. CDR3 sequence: CASSLAGQGSGTEAFF. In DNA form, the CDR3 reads TGTGCCAGCAGCTTGGCGGGACAGGGGTCGGGCACTGAAGCTTTCTTT.